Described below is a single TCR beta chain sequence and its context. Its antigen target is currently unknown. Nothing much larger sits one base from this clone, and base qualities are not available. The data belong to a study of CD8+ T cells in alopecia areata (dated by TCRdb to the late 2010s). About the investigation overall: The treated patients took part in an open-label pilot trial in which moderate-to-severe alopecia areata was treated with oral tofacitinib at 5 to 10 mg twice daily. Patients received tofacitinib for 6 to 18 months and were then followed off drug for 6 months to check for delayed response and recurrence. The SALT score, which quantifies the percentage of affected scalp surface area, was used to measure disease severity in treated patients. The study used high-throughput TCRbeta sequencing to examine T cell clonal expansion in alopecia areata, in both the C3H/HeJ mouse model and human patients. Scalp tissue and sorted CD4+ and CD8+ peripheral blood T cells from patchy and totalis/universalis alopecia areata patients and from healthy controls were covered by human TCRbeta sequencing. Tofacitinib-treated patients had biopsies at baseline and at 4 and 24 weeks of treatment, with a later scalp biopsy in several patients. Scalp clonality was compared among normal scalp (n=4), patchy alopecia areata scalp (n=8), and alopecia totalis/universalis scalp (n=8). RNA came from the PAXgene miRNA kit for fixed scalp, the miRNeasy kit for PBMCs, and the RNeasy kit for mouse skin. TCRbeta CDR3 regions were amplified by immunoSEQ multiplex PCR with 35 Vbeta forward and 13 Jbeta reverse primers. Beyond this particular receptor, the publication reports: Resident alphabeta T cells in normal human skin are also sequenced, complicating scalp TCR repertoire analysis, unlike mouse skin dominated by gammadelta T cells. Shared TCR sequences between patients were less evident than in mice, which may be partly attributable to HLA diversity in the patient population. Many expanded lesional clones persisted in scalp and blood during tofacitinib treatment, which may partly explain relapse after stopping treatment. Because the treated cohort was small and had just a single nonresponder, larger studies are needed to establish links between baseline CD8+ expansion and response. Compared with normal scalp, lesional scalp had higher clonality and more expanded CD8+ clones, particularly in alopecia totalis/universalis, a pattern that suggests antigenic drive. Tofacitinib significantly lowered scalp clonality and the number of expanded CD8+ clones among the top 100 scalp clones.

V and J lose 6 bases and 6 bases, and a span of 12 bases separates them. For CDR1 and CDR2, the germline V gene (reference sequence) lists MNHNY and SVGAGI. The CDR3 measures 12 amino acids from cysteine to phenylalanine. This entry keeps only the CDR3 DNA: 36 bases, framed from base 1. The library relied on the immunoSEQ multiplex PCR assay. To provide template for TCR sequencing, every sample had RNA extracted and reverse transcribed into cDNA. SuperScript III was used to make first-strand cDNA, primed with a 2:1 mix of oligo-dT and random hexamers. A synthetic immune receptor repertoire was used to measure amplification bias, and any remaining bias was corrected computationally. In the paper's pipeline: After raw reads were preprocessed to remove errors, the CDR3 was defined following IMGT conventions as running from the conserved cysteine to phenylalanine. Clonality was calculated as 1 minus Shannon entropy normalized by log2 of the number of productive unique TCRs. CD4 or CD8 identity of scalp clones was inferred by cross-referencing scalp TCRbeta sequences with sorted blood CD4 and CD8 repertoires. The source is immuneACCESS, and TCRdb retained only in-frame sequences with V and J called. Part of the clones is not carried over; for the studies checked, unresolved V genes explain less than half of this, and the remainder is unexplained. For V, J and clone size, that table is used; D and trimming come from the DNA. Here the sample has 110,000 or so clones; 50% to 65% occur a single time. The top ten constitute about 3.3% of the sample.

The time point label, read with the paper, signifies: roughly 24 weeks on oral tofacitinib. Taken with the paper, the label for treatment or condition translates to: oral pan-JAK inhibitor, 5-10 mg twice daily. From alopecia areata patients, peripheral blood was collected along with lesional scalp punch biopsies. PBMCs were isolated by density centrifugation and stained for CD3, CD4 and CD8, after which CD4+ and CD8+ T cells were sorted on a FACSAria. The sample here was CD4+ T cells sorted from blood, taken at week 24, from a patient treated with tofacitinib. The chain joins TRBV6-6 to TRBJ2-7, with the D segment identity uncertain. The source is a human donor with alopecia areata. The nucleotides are TGTGCCAGCAGCCCGTATGGGCTCGAGCAGTACTTC. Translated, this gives CASSPYGLEQYF.